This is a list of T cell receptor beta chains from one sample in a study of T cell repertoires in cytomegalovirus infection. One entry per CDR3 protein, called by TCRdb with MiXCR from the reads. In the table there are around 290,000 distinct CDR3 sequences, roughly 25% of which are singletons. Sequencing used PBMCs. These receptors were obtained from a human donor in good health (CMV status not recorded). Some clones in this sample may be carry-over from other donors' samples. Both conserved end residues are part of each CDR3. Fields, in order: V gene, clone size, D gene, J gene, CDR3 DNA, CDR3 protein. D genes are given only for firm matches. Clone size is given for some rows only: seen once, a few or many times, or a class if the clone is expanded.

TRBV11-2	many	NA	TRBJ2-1	TGTGCCAGCAGCCGGGACGTAGGCTCCTACAATGAGCAGTTCTTC	CASSRDVGSYNEQFF
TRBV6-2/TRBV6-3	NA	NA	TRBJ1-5	TGTGCCAGCAGCCCGGGACGGATCAATCAGCCCCAGCATTTT	CASSPGRINQPQHF
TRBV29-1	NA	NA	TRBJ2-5	TGCAGCGTTGAAAGACGTCGCCAAGAGACCCAGTACTTC	CSVERRRQETQYF
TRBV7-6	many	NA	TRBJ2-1	TGTGCCAGCAGCCTAATCCAGGGTGAGCAGTTCTTC	CASSLIQGEQFF
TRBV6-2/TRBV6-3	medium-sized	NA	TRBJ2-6	TGTGCCAGCAGTTACTCCCTTACAGAGTCTGGGGCCAACGTCCTGACTTTC	CASSYSLTESGANVLTF
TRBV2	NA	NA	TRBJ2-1	TGTGTCAGCACCTGGGACTTCACCGACCTCTACAATGAGCAGTTCTTC	CVSTWDFTDLYNEQFF
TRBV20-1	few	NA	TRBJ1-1	TGCAGTGCTAGAGCCCCAGGCGGCTCGGGGCGCAGCCCTGAAGCTTTCTTT	CSARAPGGSGRSPEAFF
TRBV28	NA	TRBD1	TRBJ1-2	TGTGCCACCACGGACAGGGTAGACTATGGCTACACCTTC	CATTDRVDYGYTF
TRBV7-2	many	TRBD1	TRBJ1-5	TGTGCCAGCAGCCTAAAACCTACAGGGGCCGCTGGCAATCAGCCCCAGCATTTT	CASSLKPTGAAGNQPQHF
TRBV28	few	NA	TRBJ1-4	TGTGTCACAAAACCCCAGAATAATGAAAAACTGTTTTTT	CVTKPQNNEKLFF
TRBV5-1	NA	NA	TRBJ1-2	TGCGCCAGCAGCTGGGCCCCAGGGGCGAACTATGGCTACACCTTC	CASSWAPGANYGYTF
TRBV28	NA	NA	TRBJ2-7	TGTGCCAGCAGTTTAAAGGGATATCCAGGGTACTTC	CASSLKGYPGYF
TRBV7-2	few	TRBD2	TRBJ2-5	TGTGCCAGCAGCGCGCCGGGACTACAAGAGACCCAGTACTTC	CASSAPGLQETQYF